This T cell receptor (beta chain) emerged from a study of cytomegalovirus exposure and HLA in healthy donors. Study-level results: A few chains tied to CMV proved CMV antigen-specific in vitro. A later analysis by the authors found several of the most significant clusters apparently linked to common viral pathogens.

Comment on this clone: As yet, its antigen is unknown. The junction differs from germline at one of its ends, possibly a read error.

This CDR3 comprises 15 residues. Germline V gene sequence: CDR1 SEHNR, CDR2 FQNEAQ (reference sequence). The PCR ran on 60 Vbeta and 13 Jbeta primers. TCRdb's copy holds only in-frame clones and misses some; the assay was immunoSEQ multiplex PCR. The profile shows more than 85,000 clones, approximately 76% of them singletons. This clonotype originated in a man under 40 in good health and CMV-seropositive. The sequenced material came from PBMCs. The rearrangement links TRBV7-9 to TRBJ1-2, with 7 bases fitting TRBD1. The CDR3 bases are TGTTCCAGCAGCTTAGTCACCGGGACAGATTATGGCTACACCTTC. Translating it yields CSSSLVTGTDYGYTF.